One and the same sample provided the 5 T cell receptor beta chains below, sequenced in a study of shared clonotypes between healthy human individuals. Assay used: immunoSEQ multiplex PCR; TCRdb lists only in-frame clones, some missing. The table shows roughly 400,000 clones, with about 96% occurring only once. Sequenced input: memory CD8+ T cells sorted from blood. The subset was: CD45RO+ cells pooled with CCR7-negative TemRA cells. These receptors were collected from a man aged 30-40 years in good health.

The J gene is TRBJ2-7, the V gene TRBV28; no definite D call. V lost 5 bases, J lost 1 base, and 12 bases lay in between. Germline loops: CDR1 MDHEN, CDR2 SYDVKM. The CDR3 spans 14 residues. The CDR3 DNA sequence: TGTGCCAGCAGTCCTATGGACGGGTCCTACGAGCAGTACTTC. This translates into CASSPMDGSYEQYF.

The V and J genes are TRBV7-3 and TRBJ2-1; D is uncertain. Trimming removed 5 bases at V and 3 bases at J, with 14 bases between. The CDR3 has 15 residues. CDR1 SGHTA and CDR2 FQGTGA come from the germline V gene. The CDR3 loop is CASSPQWDRYNEQFF. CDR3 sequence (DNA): TGTGCCAGCAGCCCGCAGTGGGATCGCTACAATGAGCAGTTCTTC. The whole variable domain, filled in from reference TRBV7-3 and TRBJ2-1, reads GAGVSQTPSNKVTEKGKYVELRCDPISGHTALYWYRQSLGQGPEFLIYFQGTGAADDSGLPNDRFFAVRPEGSVSTLKIQRTERGDSAVYLCASSPQWDRYNEQFFGPGTRLTVL.

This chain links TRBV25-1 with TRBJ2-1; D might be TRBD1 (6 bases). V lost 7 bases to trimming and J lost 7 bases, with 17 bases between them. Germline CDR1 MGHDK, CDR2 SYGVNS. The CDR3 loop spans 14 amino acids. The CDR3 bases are TGTGCCAGCACCAGGGGTAGTATTGGGAATGAGCAGTTCTTC. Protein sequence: CASTRGSIGNEQFF.

CDR3 loop: CASSSVPSGDSSYNEQFF. CDR3 nucleotide sequence: TGTGCCAGCAGCTCCGTACCTAGCGGGGATAGCTCCTACAATGAGCAGTTCTTC. J is TRBJ2-1 and V is TRBV7-2, with 9 nucleotides matching TRBD2. V lost 4 bases and J lost 0; bases outside the gene matches: 10. Germline loops: CDR1 SGHTA, CDR2 FQGNSA. This CDR3 is 18 amino acids long.

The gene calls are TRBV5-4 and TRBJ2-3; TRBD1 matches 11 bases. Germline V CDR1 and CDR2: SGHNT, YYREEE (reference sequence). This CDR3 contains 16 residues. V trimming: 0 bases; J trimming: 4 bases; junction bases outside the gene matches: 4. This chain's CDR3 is CASSLVDRGQADTQYF. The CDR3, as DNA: TGTGCCAGCAGCTTGGTGGACAGGGGGCAGGCAGATACGCAGTATTTT.